This T cell receptor beta chain was recovered during a study of radiation and T cells in renal cell carcinoma. Time point indicated: blood 4 weeks post-SBRT, at nephrectomy. The sample's treatment: 15 Gy SBRT to primary tumor, nephrectomy 4 weeks later. Radiation-treated patients gave blood at baseline, week 2 and week 4. The tumor was a clear cell renal cell carcinoma. The CDR3 runs 13 residues. Germline V gene data show CDR1 as MNHEY and CDR2 as SVGAGI. V was trimmed by 6 bases and J by 3 bases, leaving 11 bases between them. Of note for this clone: Its antigen is not known.

The assay was immunoSEQ multiplex PCR, and TCRdb's table has in-frame clones only and misses some. The table lists some 150,000 clones, approximately 86% of them singletons, with over 15% in the top ten. Study-level findings and limits: No pretreatment tumor biopsies were available for baseline clonotypes.

The TCR was taken from a woman in her fifties or sixties with renal cell carcinoma. This specimen consisted of blood, obtained from a patient whose treatment included radiotherapy and nephrectomy. The V gene is TRBV6-5, the J gene TRBJ1-2; TRBD1 might be the D (5 bases). The CDR3 is CASRPPGHYGYTF. CDR3 in DNA: TGTGCCAGCAGACCACCAGGGCACTATGGCTACACCTTC.